This T cell receptor (beta chain) was sequenced for a study of Ad26.COV2.S vaccination and SARS-CoV-2 variants. Study findings and constraints: Using TCR breadth and depth analyses may have led to underestimated total T cell responses.

Notes on this clone: The target antigen is unknown.

Treatment meaning: some 20 received Ad26.COV2.S at low or high dose, single or two shots; roughly five received placebo; per-sample allocation not given. Specimen acquisition occurred on day 63 following the initial vaccine or placebo injection. The CDR3 is made up of 17 amino acids. V gave up 2 bases and J gave up 3 bases, with 17 bases separating them. Germline V gene data show CDR1 as MDHEN and CDR2 as SYDVKM. The table came from immunoSEQ multiplex PCR; TCRdb's copy has only in-frame clones and leaves some out. Of hundreds of thousands of clones in the sample, roughly 86% were seen once. The J gene is TRBJ1-5, the V gene TRBV28, with a possible D match to TRBD1 (5 bases). The sequence came from a person aged 18-60 years who received the Ad26.COV2.S COVID-19 vaccine or a placebo. The input for sequencing was peripheral blood, taken in a trial of Ad26.COV2.S vaccine versus placebo. The CDR3 nucleotides are TGTGCCAGCAGTTTAATCAGGGCGGGAAAGGACAATCAGCCCCAGCATTTT. Protein sequence: CASSLIRAGKDNQPQHF.